This TCR beta chain comes out of a study of blood T cell repertoires in COVID-19. Looking at the study overall: The United States, Italy and Spain supplied acute and convalescent COVID-19 samples. The cDNA or gDNA used as material had been derived from T cells, B-cell-depleted T cells, or PBMCs.

Looked up from germline, CDR1 is LNHDA and CDR2 is SQIVND (reference sequence). The CDR3 length is 14 residues. V lost 3 bases, J lost 6 bases, and 4 bases stayed unmatched. Per the study methods: Estimation of nucleated cell counts was performed using reference gene primer amplification. Profiled with immunoSEQ multiplex PCR; TCRdb holds only in-frame clones, not every one. That table gives V, J and clone size, and the DNA gave D and trimming. The data hold more than 250,000 clones, with approximately 86% observed a single time. This clone occurred a few times. This TCR derives from a woman in her 30s who had recovered from COVID-19. The V and J genes are TRBV19 and TRBJ2-3, with 9 bases that match TRBD2. Sequencing input: peripheral blood. The CDR3 region has the DNA TGTGCCAGTAGTATGTCTAGCGGGGAGGATACGCAGTATTTT. Amino acid sequence: CASSMSSGEDTQYF.